What follows is one TCR beta chain and its context. What it recognizes is unknown. Trimming cost V 3 bases and J 7 bases, with 9 bases left between them. CDR1 DFQATT and CDR2 SNEGSKA come from the germline V gene (reference sequence). CDR3 length: 11 residues. This specimen comes from a study of response to subunit inactivated influenza vaccine. Study-wide findings and caveats: Few additional T cells are recruited per seasonal influenza vaccination, authors suggested.

MiXCR was run by TCRdb on the RT-PCR reads, yielding one entry per CDR3 protein. The sample shows 860,000 or so distinct CDR3 sequences, 21% of them seen only once. The receptor comes from a man aged 45 to 65 who received an inactivated influenza vaccine. The chain recombines TRBV20-1 with TRBJ1-2; unclear D gene. The material sequenced was PBMCs from blood, taken 4 to 6 days after vaccination. The CDR3 region has the DNA TGCAGTGCTAGGGAGTGGGGTGGCTACACCTTC. It codes for CSAREWGGYTF.